What follows are 26 T cell receptor beta chains derived from one specimen sequenced in a study of shared clonotypes between healthy human individuals. Some clones are missing from TCRdb's copy, which holds only in-frame ones; the method was immunoSEQ multiplex PCR. The sample contains millions of clones, about 92% of which appear only once. The sequenced sample was naive CD4+ T cells sorted from blood. Sample subset: CD45RA+ positively selected. The receptors originated from a man aged 18 to 35 in good health.

CDR3 in amino acids: CASSVNPGEEGYTF. The CDR3 nucleotides are TGTGCCAGCAGCGTCAACCCCGGGGAGGAGGGCTACACCTTC. The chain uses TRBV9 and TRBJ1-2; unclear D gene. This CDR3 region has 14 residues. CDR1 and CDR2 from the germline V gene are SGDLS and YYNGEE. The germline V and J ends were trimmed by 2 bases and 8 bases, with 16 bases remaining between them.

The CDR3 protein is CASSYYPDATNEKLFF. The CDR3 DNA reads as TGTGCCAGTAGTTATTATCCAGATGCAACTAATGAAAAACTGTTTTTT. The chain is built from TRBV19 and TRBJ1-4; no definite D call. CDR1 is LNHDA, CDR2 SQIVND, per germline (reference sequence). V lost 5 bases to trimming and J lost 0 bases, with 13 bases between them. There are 16 residues in the CDR3.

The rearrangement links TRBV28 to TRBJ2-1, with TRBD2 matching over 10 bases. CDR1 MDHEN and CDR2 SYDVKM come from the germline V gene. CDR3 length equals 17 residues. V was clipped by 6 bases and J by 0 bases; unmatched bases: 8. The CDR3 coding sequence is TGTGCCAGCAGATTTAGCGGGGGGCCAAGCTCCTACAATGAGCAGTTCTTC. Amino acid sequence: CASRFSGGPSSYNEQFF.

V gene TRBV11-2 combines with J gene TRBJ1-3, with 10 nucleotides matching TRBD1. V trimming: 5 bases; J trimming: 2 bases; junction bases outside the gene matches: 12. This CDR3 spans 18 amino acids. CDR1 is SGHAT, CDR2 FQNNGV, per germline. This CDR3 reads CASSPRRQGATAGNTIYF. The CDR3 bases are TGTGCCAGCAGCCCAAGACGACAGGGGGCAACCGCTGGAAACACCATATATTTT.

This chain uses TRBV18 with TRBJ2-2; 9 nucleotides agree with TRBD1. V lost 5 bases and J lost 4; bases outside the gene matches: 8. Germline-derived CDR1 and CDR2 are KGHSH and LQKENI. This CDR3 region has 16 residues. In nucleotides, the CDR3 is TGTGCCAGCTCAGACGGGACAGGGAAGGGCACCGGGGAGCTGTTTTTT. Protein product: CASSDGTGKGTGELFF.

The chain recombines TRBV30 with TRBJ1-2; possibly TRBD1 for D (5 bases). CDR3 length equals 15 residues. The germline V gene has CDR1 GTSNPN and CDR2 SVGIG (reference sequence). V gave up 0 bases and J gave up 6 bases, with 17 bases separating them. The CDR3 nucleotides are TGTGCCTGGAGTGTACTGGACATCCCACGGGATGGCTACACCTTC. This encodes CAWSVLDIPRDGYTF. The full variable domain, completed using reference TRBV30 and TRBJ1-2, is SQTIHQWPATLVQPVGSPLSLECTVEGTSNPNLYWYRQAAGRGLQLLFYSVGIGQISSEVPQNLSASRPQDRQFILSSKKLLLSDSGFYLCAWSVLDIPRDGYTFGSGTRLTVV.

The CDR3 loop is CASKLLAGGPNEQFF. DNA for the CDR3: TGTGCCAGCAAACTACTAGCGGGGGGGCCAAATGAGCAGTTCTTC. The chain links TRBV27 to TRBJ2-1; 13 bases are a match to TRBD2. Germline CDR1 is MNHEY and CDR2 is SMNVEV (reference sequence). CDR3 length: 15 residues. Unmatched junction bases numbered 7, after V lost 7 bases and J lost 7 bases.

The rearrangement links TRBV7-2 to TRBJ2-3; the D is unclear. CDR1 and CDR2 (germline): SGHTA, FQGNSA. This CDR3 region has 16 residues. V was pared by 3 bases and J by 0 bases, with 13 bases between. The CDR3 DNA reads as TGTGCCAGCAGCTTTGGGCAGATCATAAGCACAGATACGCAGTATTTT. This translates into CASSFGQIISTDTQYF.

The rearrangement links TRBV10-3 to TRBJ1-1, with 9 bases fitting TRBD1. The CDR3 extends over 15 amino acids. V lost 6 bases, J lost 2 bases, and 7 bases stayed unmatched. Germline V lookup: CDR1 ENHRY, CDR2 SYGVKD. The CDR3 DNA reads as TGTGCCATCAGCCAACGAACAGGGGGCAACACTGAAGCTTTCTTT. It yields the protein CAISQRTGGNTEAFF.

J is TRBJ2-7 and V is TRBV27, with 10 bases matching TRBD1. The V gene's germline CDR1 is MNHEY and CDR2 SMNVEV (reference sequence). The CDR3 length is 15 residues. V dropped 0 bases and J dropped 2; count of bases not matched to a gene: 1. This CDR3 reads CASSLSGTGAYEQYF. The CDR3 DNA sequence: TGTGCCAGCAGTTTATCTGGGACAGGGGCCTACGAGCAGTACTTC.

CDR3 sequence reads: CASSRDRANEKLFF. Here the CDR3 DNA reads TGTGCCAGCAGCAGAGACAGGGCTAATGAAAAACTGTTTTTT. The rearrangement joins TRBV7-2 to TRBJ1-4; 7 nucleotides agree with TRBD1. The CDR3 is 14 residues long. Germline CDR1 SGHTA, CDR2 FQGNSA. Germline trimming cut 5 bases from V and 3 bases from J; bases unmatched to any gene: 3.

The chain links TRBV27 to TRBJ2-5; TRBD2 matches at 9 bases. This CDR3 contains 17 residues. Germline loops: CDR1 MNHEY, CDR2 SMNVEV (reference sequence). With V trimmed by 4 bases and J by 0 bases, 9 bases remained unmatched. The chain's CDR3 is CASSSSGTSKYQETQYF. The DNA for the CDR3 is TGTGCCAGCAGTTCCTCCGGGACTAGCAAGTACCAAGAGACCCAGTACTTC.

This chain connects TRBV10-3 to TRBJ2-7; 8 bases map to TRBD1. CDR1 and CDR2 from the germline V gene are ENHRY and SYGVKD. The CDR3 runs 14 residues. Trimming took 6 bases from V and 0 from J; bases not matched to a gene: 4. In DNA, the CDR3 is TGTGCCATCAGCACGACAGGGGACTCCTACGAGCAGTACTTC. Protein: CAISTTGDSYEQYF.

V gene TRBV18 combines with J gene TRBJ2-7; 12 positions match TRBD1. The CDR3 has 15 amino acids. Trimming at V came to 6 bases and at J to 5 bases, leaving 8 bases not matched to a gene. Germline-derived CDR1 and CDR2 are KGHSH and LQKENI. CDR3 loop: CASSPGTGGWNEQYF. CDR3 nucleotides: TGTGCCAGCTCTCCCGGGACAGGGGGCTGGAACGAGCAGTACTTC.

This clone was seen a handful of times. This chain links TRBV11-2 with TRBJ2-2, with D unresolved. Germline-derived CDR1 and CDR2 are SGHAT and FQNNGV. V lost 3 bases, J lost 0 bases, and 8 bases lay in between. The length of the CDR3 is 15 residues. CDR3 region: CASSLWPANTGELFF. The CDR3 DNA is TGTGCCAGCAGCTTGTGGCCCGCGAACACCGGGGAGCTGTTTTTT. Full variable domain (outside the CDR3, taken from reference TRBV11-2 and TRBJ2-2): EAGVAQSPRYKIIEKRQSVAFWCNPISGHATLYWYQQILGQGPKLLIQFQNNGVVDDSQLPKDRFSAERLKGVDSTLKIQPAKLEDSAVYLCASSLWPANTGELFFGEGSRLTVL.

The chain links TRBV5-5 to TRBJ1-1; D uncertain. Per germline, CDR1 SGHKS and CDR2 YYEKEE (reference sequence). V shed 3 bases and J shed 0 bases, with 24 bases lying between them. The CDR3 sequence is 19 residues long. The CDR3 here is CASSSKGLEVTGLNTEAFF. Written as DNA, the CDR3 is TGTGCCAGCAGCTCAAAAGGATTAGAGGTAACGGGTTTGAACACTGAAGCTTTCTTT.

V is TRBV23-1 and J is TRBJ2-7, with TRBD1 as a possible D gene (6 bases). TRBV23-1 is an open reading frame, and its role is uncertain. The CDR3 length is 18 residues. The V end lost 3 bases, the J end lost 1 base, and 22 bases lay between the germline ends. The CDR3 coding sequence is TGCGCCAGCAGTCAGGCTGTGGGGGCGCCCGGACGATCCTACGAGCAGTACTTC. Residues: CASSQAVGAPGRSYEQYF.

The V and J genes are TRBV10-3 and TRBJ1-1; D unclear. Germline-derived CDR1 and CDR2 are ENHRY and SYGVKD. V was trimmed by 0 bases and J by 8 bases, leaving 10 bases between them. The CDR3 has 13 residues. The CDR3 here is CAISESTVEEAFF. The CDR3 region has the DNA TGTGCCATCAGTGAGTCGACGGTGGAAGAAGCTTTCTTT.

The chain joins TRBV19 to TRBJ1-5, with 7 bases identical to TRBD1. After removal of 7 bases from V and 7 bases from J, the junction contained 13 bases not matched to a gene. The CDR3 is 15 amino acids. In germline, CDR1 is LNHDA, CDR2 SQIVND (reference sequence). The CDR3 reads CASKTATGTGQPQHF. Here the CDR3 DNA reads TGTGCCAGTAAAACGGCGACAGGGACGGGACAGCCCCAGCATTTT.

The chain combines TRBV18 with TRBJ2-3, with TRBD2 matching 9 bases. The germline gives CDR1 KGHSH, CDR2 LQKENI. This CDR3 spans 17 amino acids. The J segment lost 1 base and the V segment lost 0 bases, leaving 5 bases of the junction unmatched. The CDR3 nucleotides are TGTGCCAGCTCACCACCGTTGTCTAGCGGGGGCACAGATACGCAGTATTTT. It encodes CASSPPLSSGGTDTQYF.

J is TRBJ2-7 and V is TRBV18; D might be TRBD2 (6 bases). CDR1 KGHSH and CDR2 LQKENI come from the germline V gene. V lost 4 bases to trimming and J lost 4 bases, with 23 bases between them. The CDR3 runs to 17 residues. The CDR3 reads CASSLSTSLSFAYEQYF. The DNA for the CDR3 is TGTGCCAGCTCACTCTCGACTAGTCTAAGTTTCGCGTACGAGCAGTACTTC.

The chain employs TRBV18 and TRBJ2-3, with D possibly matching TRBD2 (7 bases). This CDR3 has 15 residues. Trimming pared 2 bases from V and 5 bases from J, leaving 14 bases between. Per the germline V gene, CDR1 is KGHSH and CDR2 is LQKENI. The chain's CDR3 is CASSPVGGGRDTQYF. CDR3 coding DNA: TGTGCCAGCTCACCAGTAGGGGGGGGAAGAGATACGCAGTATTTT.

V and J are TRBV6-1 and TRBJ2-2; D not certain. This CDR3 is built from 13 residues. V lost 8 bases to trimming and J lost 4 bases, with 11 bases between them. CDR1 and CDR2 from the germline V gene are MNHNS and SASEGT. The CDR3 loop reads CASRNLGTGELFF. The CDR3 nucleotides are TGTGCCAGCCGAAACCTCGGCACCGGGGAGCTGTTTTTT.

The genes are TRBV28 and TRBJ1-1, with D possibly TRBD1 on 6 matching bases. The CDR3 is 14 amino acids. Germline assignment: CDR1 MDHEN and CDR2 SYDVKM. Trimming took off 8 bases at V and 3 bases at J, with 16 bases between the two ends. The CDR3 is CASQGGISDTEAFF. The CDR3 DNA sequence: TGTGCCAGCCAAGGGGGTATTTCGGACACTGAAGCTTTCTTT. Drawing the rest from reference TRBV28 and TRBJ1-1, the complete variable domain is DVKVTQSSRYLVKRTGEKVFLECVQDMDHENMFWYRQDPGLGLRLIYFSYDVKMKEKGDIPEGYSVSREKKERFSLILESASTNQTSMYLCASQGGISDTEAFFGQGTRLTVV.

The chain recombines TRBV5-1 with TRBJ1-6; 10 nucleotides agree with TRBD1. The J segment lost 9 bases and the V segment lost 4 bases, leaving 7 bases of the junction unmatched. There are 15 residues in the CDR3. Germline CDR1 and CDR2: SGHRS and YFSETQ. The CDR3 loop is CASSPGQGDSSPLHF. CDR3 nucleotide sequence: TGCGCCAGCAGCCCAGGACAGGGGGACAGTTCACCCCTCCACTTT. The full variable domain, completed using reference TRBV5-1 and TRBJ1-6, is KAGVTQTPRYLIKTRGQQVTLSCSPISGHRSVSWYQQTPGQGLQFLFEYFSETQRNKGNFPGRFSGRQFSNSRSEMNVSTLELGDSALYLCASSPGQGDSSPLHFGNGTRLTVT.

The V and J genes are TRBV5-6 and TRBJ2-7; 8 bases fit TRBD1. After removal of 2 bases from V and 1 base from J, the junction contained 2 bases not matched to a gene. This CDR3 comprises 14 residues. Germline V gene sequence: CDR1 SGHDT, CDR2 YYEEEE. Written as DNA, the CDR3 is TGTGCCAGCAGCTTCACAGGGGGGTCCTACGAGCAGTACTTC. Encoded protein: CASSFTGGSYEQYF.